The clone carrying this T cell receptor (beta chain) was recorded a few times. Its antigen is unidentified. The sample originates from a study of identical twins. TCRdb re-called the 5' RACE reads with MiXCR, one entry per CDR3 protein. The data show roughly 700,000 distinct CDR3 sequences, less than 10% seen once. The V end lost 6 bases, the J end lost 1 base, and 13 bases lay between the germline ends. CDR3 length: 15 residues. The germline V gene has CDR1 MNHEY and CDR2 SVGEGT. Study-level results: For cord blood, abundant beta clonotypes had fewer insertions, unlike memory repertoires, which showed none.

Everyone who donated was a healthy Caucasian. The data also belong to a second study, concerning yellow fever vaccine responses in identical twins.

The sequence was collected from a woman aged 18 to 35 in good health. Input material: PBMCs. This sequence joins TRBV6-2 or TRBV6-3 and TRBJ2-1, with D maybe TRBD2 (5 bases). The CDR3: CASSGNSISYNEQFF. For the CDR3, the DNA is TGTGCCAGCAGCGGGAACAGTATTTCCTACAATGAGCAGTTCTTC.